This entry describes one TCR beta chain. No antigen is known for it. The entry originates in a study of cytomegalovirus exposure and HLA in healthy donors. Findings and caveats of the study: A later analysis showed that HLA-associated TCR beta chains had undergone more clonal expansion than equally common others. In a later analysis, TCR association rates varied by HLA locus: DRB1 most, HLA-C fewest.

The CDR3 has 17 amino acids. CDR1 is SGHNT and CDR2 is YYREEE in the germline V gene (reference sequence). Trimming stripped 0 bases from V and 7 bases from J, with 20 bases between. In the PCR, 60 Vbeta and 13 Jbeta primers were used. The assay was immunoSEQ multiplex PCR, and TCRdb's table has in-frame clones only and misses some. The table has about 150,000 clones, 80% seen once; the top ten hold over 4%. This chain connects TRBV5-4 to TRBJ1-5, with D maybe TRBD1 (6 bases). The clonotype was recovered from a man aged 25 to 45 in good health. Sequenced material: PBMCs. This CDR3 reads CASSLDGGLFSQQPQHF. CDR3 in DNA: TGTGCCAGCAGCTTGGACGGGGGGCTATTTTCTCAACAGCCCCAGCATTTT. The entire variable domain, with the rest obtained from reference TRBV5-4 and TRBJ1-5, is as follows: ETGVTQSPTHLIKTRGQQVTLRCSSQSGHNTVSWYQQALGQGPQFIFQYYREEENGRGNFPPRFSGLQFPNYSSELNVNALELDDSALYLCASSLDGGLFSQQPQHFGDGTRLSIL.